This T cell receptor beta chain was documented in a study of T cells in women clearing cervical HPV infection. Study-wide context: Case blood was drawn when the lesion was first found; control blood after infection became undetectable. General study points: It is unknown whether associations predate infection; no effector/memory or HPV-specific sorting. CIN3+ cases had significantly higher TCR repertoire richness than controls, but evenness did not differ.

immunoSEQ multiplex PCR used an average of roughly 1,300 ng genomic DNA. Sequencing was performed with immunoSEQ multiplex PCR; in TCRdb, only in-frame clones are kept and a portion is missing. In total, the table holds around 31,000 clones. Notes on this clone: Its antigen is unknown.

The sample was blood buffy coat. This clonotype was sampled from a woman between 18 and 70 years old with a cervical HPV16 infection that either progressed to CIN3+ or cleared (not recorded which).

The CDR3: CSARDLETTLYNEQFF. The part of the CDR3 DNA that was read is TGCAGTGCTAGAGATCTGGAGACTACCCTATACAATGAG. The rearrangement links TRBV20-1 to TRBJ2-1, with D possibly matching TRBD2 (5 bases). The read falls 3 residues short of the CDR3 end, and the missing part is taken from the germline J gene. Between the trimmed V and J ends, which lost 0 bases and 4 bases, there was a span of 16 bases. The CDR3 covers 16 residues. Germline CDR1 is DFQATT and CDR2 is SNEGSKA (reference sequence).